One TCR beta chain is described in this entry. CDR3 length: 14 amino acids. CDR1 and CDR2 from the germline V gene are MGHRA and YSYEKL. V lost 6 bases and J lost 8; bases outside the gene matches: 8. This entry comes from a study of blood T cell repertoires in COVID-19. Study summary: Samples of COVID-19 (acute and convalescent) were obtained from the United States, Italy and Spain. T cells, B-cell-depleted T cells, or PBMCs provided the cDNA or gDNA that served as material.

Per the authors' pipeline: How many nucleated cells were present was estimated from reference gene primer amplification. The protocol was immunoSEQ multiplex PCR, while the TCRdb copy is restricted to in-frame clones and leaves out a portion. V, J and clone size derive from that table, while D and trimming were established from the DNA sequence. Of approximately 73,000 clones listed, 81% are singletons. The TCR was taken from a woman between 65 and 79 years old with acute or convalescent COVID-19. J is TRBJ2-1 and V is TRBV4-1, with 9 bases aligning to TRBD1. Sequencing was performed on peripheral blood. In nucleotides, the CDR3 is TGCGCCAGCAGTCGGGACAGGGTCACCCATGAGCAGTTCTTC. Translation: CASSRDRVTHEQFF.